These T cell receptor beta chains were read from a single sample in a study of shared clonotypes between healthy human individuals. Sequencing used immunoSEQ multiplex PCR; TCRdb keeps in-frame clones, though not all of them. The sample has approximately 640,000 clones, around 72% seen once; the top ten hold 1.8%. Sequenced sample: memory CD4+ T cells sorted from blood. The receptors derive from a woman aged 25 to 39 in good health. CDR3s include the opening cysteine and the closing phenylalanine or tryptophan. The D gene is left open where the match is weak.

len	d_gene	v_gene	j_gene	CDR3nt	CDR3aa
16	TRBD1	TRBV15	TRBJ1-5	TGTGCCACCAGCAGAGATCAGTGGCAGGGGGGTCAGCCCCAGCATTTT	CATSRDQWQGGQPQHF
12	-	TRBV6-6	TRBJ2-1	TGTGCCAGCACATACGAGGGGACCGGGAAGTTCTTC	CASTYEGTGKFF
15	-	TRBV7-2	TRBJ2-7	TGTGCCAGCAGCTTTGGGACAGCGGGGGCCTACGAGCAGTACTTC	CASSFGTAGAYEQYF
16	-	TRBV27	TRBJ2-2	TGTGCCAGCACCCCCCTGGGGCAGGGGATCACCGGGGAGCTGTTTTTT	CASTPLGQGITGELFF
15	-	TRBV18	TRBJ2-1	TGTGCCAGCTCACCACCGAAAGGTCGACCCTGGGAGCAGTTCTTC	CASSPPKGRPWEQFF
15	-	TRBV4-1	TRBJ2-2	TGCGCCAGCAGCCAATCAGGGGTAGTCACCGGGGAGCTGTTTTTT	CASSQSGVVTGELFF
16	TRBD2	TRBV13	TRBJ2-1	TGTGCCAGCAGCCTTCGAGCGGGAGGGTTCTACAATGAGCAGTTCTTC	CASSLRAGGFYNEQFF
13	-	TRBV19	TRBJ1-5	TGTGCCAGTAGTACTACGGATAATCAGCCCCAGCATTTT	CASSTTDNQPQHF
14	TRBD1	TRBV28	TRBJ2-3	TGTGCCAGCCAGTCGGGACAGGGGGCAGATACGCAGTATTTT	CASQSGQGADTQYF
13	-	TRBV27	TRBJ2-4	TGTGCCAGCTCCAGGGGCTCCAAAAACATTCAGTACTTC	CASSRGSKNIQYF